The text below deals with one T cell receptor beta chain. When the RNA was reverse transcribed, random hexamers were used with an input of about 0.45 to 1 ug. One entry per CDR3 protein, called by TCRdb with MiXCR from the immunoSEQ multiplex PCR reads. The sample carries roughly 52,000 distinct CDR3 sequences, approximately 95% recorded once. The sample is drawn from a study of CD8 T cells in Susac syndrome. The CDR3 consists of 12 residues. V was trimmed by 6 bases and J by 12 bases, leaving 15 bases between them. The germline V gene has CDR1 MNHEY and CDR2 SVGAGI. The source of this sequence is a human donor with Susac syndrome. Sample: CD8+ T cells from PBMCs. The V and J genes are TRBV6-5 and TRBJ2-1, with unresolved D. CDR3 sequence (DNA): TGTGCCAGCAGCCCCGGGCTTCTCATGCAGTTCTTC. This codes for CASSPGLLMQFF.